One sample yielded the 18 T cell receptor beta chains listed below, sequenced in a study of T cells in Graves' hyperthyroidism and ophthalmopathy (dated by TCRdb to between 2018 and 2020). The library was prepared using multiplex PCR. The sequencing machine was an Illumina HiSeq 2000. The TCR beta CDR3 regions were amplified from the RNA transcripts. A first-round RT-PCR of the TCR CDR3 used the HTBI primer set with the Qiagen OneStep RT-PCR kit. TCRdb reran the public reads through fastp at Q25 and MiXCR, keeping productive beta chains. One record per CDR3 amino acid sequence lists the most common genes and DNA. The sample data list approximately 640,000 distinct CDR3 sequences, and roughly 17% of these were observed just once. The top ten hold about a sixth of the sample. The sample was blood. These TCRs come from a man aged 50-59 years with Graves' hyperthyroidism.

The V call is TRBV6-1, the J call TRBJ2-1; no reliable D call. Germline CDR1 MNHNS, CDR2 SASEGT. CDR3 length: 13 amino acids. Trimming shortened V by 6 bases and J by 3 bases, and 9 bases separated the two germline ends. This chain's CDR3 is CASRLGHYNEQFF. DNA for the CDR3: TGTGCCAGCAGACTCGGCCACTACAATGAGCAGTTCTTC.

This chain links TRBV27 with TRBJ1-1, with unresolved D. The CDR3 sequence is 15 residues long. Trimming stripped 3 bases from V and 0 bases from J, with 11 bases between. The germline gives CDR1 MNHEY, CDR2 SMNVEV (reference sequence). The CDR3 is CASSFTGYMNTEAFF. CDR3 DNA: TGTGCCAGCAGTTTCACCGGGTACATGAACACTGAAGCTTTCTTT.

The DNA for the CDR3 is TGTGCCTCCGGGGGCGGGAGGACCTACGAGCAGTACTTC. Its translation is CASGGGRTYEQYF. The V gene is TRBV7-9, the J gene TRBJ2-7; 8 bases fit TRBD2. The junction had 8 bases not matched to a gene; V was cut back by 11 bases and J by 2 bases. The CDR3 spans 13 residues. The germline CDR1 and CDR2 sequences are SEHNR and FQNEAQ (reference sequence). The full variable domain, with the rest looked up from reference TRBV7-9 and TRBJ2-7, is DTGVSQNPRHKITKRGQNVTFRCDPISEHNRLYWYRQTLGQGPEFLTYFQNEAQLEKSRLLSDRFSAERPKGSFSTLEIQRTEQGDSAMYLCASGGGRTYEQYFGPGTRLTVT.

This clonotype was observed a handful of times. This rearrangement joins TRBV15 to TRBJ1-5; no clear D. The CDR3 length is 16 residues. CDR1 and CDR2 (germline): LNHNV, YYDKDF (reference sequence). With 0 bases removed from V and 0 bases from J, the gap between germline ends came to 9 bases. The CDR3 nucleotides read TGTGCCACCAGCAGAGACGGGTGGGATAGCAATCAGCCCCAGCATTTT. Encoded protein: CATSRDGWDSNQPQHF.

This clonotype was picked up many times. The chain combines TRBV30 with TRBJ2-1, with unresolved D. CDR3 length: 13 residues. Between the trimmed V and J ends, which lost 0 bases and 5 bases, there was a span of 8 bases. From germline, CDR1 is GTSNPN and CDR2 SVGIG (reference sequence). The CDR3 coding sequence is TGTGCCTGGAGTGTAGGCGATAACAATGAGCAGTTCTTC. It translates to CAWSVGDNNEQFF.

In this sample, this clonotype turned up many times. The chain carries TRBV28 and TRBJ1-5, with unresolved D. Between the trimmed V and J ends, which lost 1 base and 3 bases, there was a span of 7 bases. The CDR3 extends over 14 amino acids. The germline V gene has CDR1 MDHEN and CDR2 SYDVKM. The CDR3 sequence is CASSLYVNNQPQHF. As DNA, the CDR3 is TGTGCCAGCAGTTTATATGTGAACAATCAGCCCCAGCATTTT. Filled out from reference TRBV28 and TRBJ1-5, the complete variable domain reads DVKVTQSSRYLVKRTGEKVFLECVQDMDHENMFWYRQDPGLGLRLIYFSYDVKMKEKGDIPEGYSVSREKKERFSLILESASTNQTSMYLCASSLYVNNQPQHFGDGTRLSIL.

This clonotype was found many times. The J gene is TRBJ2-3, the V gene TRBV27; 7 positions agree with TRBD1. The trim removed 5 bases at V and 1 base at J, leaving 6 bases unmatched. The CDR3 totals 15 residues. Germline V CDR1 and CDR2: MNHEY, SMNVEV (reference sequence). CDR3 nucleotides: TGTGCCAGCAGTCCCCGGGACAGCCGCACAGATACGCAGTATTTT. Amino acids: CASSPRDSRTDTQYF.

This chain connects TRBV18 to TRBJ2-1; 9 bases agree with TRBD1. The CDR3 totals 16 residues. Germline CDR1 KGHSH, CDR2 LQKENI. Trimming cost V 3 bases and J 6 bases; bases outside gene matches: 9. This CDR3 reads CASSPLNNRGRNEQFF. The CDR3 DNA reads TGTGCCAGCTCACCTCTTAACAACAGGGGGCGCAATGAGCAGTTCTTC.

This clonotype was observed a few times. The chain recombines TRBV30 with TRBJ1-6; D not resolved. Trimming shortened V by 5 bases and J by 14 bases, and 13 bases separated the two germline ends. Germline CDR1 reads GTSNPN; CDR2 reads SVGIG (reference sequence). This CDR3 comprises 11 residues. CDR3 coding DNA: TGTGCCTGGGAGATTTTATCGGCCCTCCACTTT. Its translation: CAWEILSALHF.

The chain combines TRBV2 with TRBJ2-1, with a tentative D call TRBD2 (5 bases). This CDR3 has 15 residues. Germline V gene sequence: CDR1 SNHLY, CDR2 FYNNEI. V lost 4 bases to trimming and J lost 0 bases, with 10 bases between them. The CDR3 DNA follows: TGTGCCAGCAGTGGGACTGCAAGCTCCTACAATGAGCAGTTCTTC. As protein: CASSGTASSYNEQFF.

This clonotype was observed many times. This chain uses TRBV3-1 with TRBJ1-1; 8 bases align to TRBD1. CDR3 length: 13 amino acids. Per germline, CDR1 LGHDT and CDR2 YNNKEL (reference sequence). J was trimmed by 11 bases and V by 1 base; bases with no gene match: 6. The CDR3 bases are TGTGCCAGCAGCCAAGGACAGGGGAGTTCGGCTTTCTTT. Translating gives CASSQGQGSSAFF.

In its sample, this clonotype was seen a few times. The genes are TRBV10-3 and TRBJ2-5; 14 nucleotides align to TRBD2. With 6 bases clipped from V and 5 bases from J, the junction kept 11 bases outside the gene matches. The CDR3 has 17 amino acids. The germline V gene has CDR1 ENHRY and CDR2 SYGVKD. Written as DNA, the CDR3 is TGTGCCATCAGCACAAATGGACTAGCGGGAGGCCCGGAGACCCAGTACTTC. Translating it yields CAISTNGLAGGPETQYF.

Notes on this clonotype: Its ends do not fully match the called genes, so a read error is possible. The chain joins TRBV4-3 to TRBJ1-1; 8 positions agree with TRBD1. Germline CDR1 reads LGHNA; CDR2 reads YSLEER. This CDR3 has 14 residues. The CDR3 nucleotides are TGCGCCAGCAGCCCTCAGGGGGCAGGAACTGAAGCTTACTTT. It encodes CASSPQGAGTEAYF.

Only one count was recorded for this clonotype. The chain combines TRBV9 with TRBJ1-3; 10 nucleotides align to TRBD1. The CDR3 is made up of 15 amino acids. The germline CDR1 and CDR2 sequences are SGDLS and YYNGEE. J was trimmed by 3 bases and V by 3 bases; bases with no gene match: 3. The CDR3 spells CASSGTGGDGNTIYF. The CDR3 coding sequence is TGTGCCAGCAGCGGGACAGGGGGTGATGGAAACACCATATATTTT.

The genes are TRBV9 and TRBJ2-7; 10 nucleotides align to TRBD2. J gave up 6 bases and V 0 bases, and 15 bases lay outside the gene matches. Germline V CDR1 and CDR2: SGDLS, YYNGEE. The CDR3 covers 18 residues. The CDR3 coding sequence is TGTGCCAGCAGCGTAGGGATTGGAAGAGCGGGAGGGCCTCTCGAGCAGTACTTC. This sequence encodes CASSVGIGRAGGPLEQYF.

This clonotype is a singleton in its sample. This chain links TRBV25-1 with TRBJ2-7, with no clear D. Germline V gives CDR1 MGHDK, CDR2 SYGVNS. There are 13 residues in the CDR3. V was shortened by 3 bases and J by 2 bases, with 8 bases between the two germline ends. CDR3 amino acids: CASSDWVAYEQYF. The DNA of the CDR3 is TGTGCCAGCAGTGATTGGGTGGCCTACGAGCAGTACTTC.

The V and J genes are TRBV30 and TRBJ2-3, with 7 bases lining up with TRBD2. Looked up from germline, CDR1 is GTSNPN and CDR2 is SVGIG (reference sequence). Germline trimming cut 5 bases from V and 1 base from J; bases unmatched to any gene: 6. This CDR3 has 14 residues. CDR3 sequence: CAWALAVGTDTQYF. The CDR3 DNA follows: TGTGCCTGGGCCCTAGCGGTGGGCACAGATACGCAGTATTTT.

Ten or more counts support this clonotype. CDR3 DNA: TGCAGCGTGGGAAGTCGACAGGGGGTCGGGGCTTTCTTT. Protein sequence: CSVGSRQGVGAFF. This chain links TRBV29-1 with TRBJ1-1; 9 bases fit TRBD1. J lost 11 bases, V lost 6 bases, and 13 bases had no gene match. The germline V gene encodes CDR1 SQVTM and CDR2 ANQGSEA. The CDR3 has 13 residues.